The 24 T cell receptor beta chains presented below share a single source sample, sequenced in a study of healthy donors' naive CD4 and CD8 T cells. Starting from about 470 ng of total RNA, TCR libraries were made with linear amplification. MiXCR, applied by TCRdb to the reads, yields one record per CDR3 protein. This table has around 180,000 distinct CDR3 sequences, about 76% appearing once. Input material: naive CD4+ and CD8+ T cells sorted from blood, pooled from several donors. The receptors were sampled from a pool of human donors in good health; the sample pools cells from several healthy donors.

J is TRBJ2-3 and V is TRBV12-3 or TRBV12-4; 7 nucleotides line up with TRBD2. Germline trimming cut 3 bases from V and 4 bases from J; bases unmatched to any gene: 10. CDR3 size: 16 residues. Here the CDR3 DNA reads TGTGCCAGCAGTTTCGGGAGGCGCGGGAGTTCAGATACGCAGTATTTT. Protein product: CASSFGRRGSSDTQYF.

V usage is TRBV29-1 and J usage is TRBJ1-1; 7 bases align to TRBD1. After removal of 0 bases from V and 4 bases from J, the junction contained 14 bases not matched to a gene. The CDR3 runs to 17 residues. Germline V lookup: CDR1 SQVTM, CDR2 ANQGSEA. The CDR3, as DNA: TGCAGCGTTGAAGATCGACAGGGATTTGGTGCAGGCACTGAAGCTTTCTTT. This gives the protein CSVEDRQGFGAGTEAFF.

J is TRBJ1-2 and V is TRBV6-4; 9 nucleotides match TRBD1. In germline, CDR1 is MRHNA, CDR2 SNTAGT. CDR3 length: 16 residues. V was clipped by 4 bases and J by 1 base; unmatched bases: 7. CDR3 residues: CASSAGTGNNNYGYTF. The CDR3 DNA reads TGTGCCAGCAGTGCCGGGACAGGGAACAATAACTATGGCTACACCTTC.

V is TRBV19 and J is TRBJ2-7; D remains ambiguous. CDR1 and CDR2 (germline): LNHDA, SQIVND (reference sequence). Trimming cost V 3 bases and J 0 bases, with 9 bases left between them. The length of the CDR3 is 14 residues. The CDR3 spells CASSMLVFSYEQYF. As DNA, the CDR3 is TGTGCCAGTAGTATGCTGGTCTTCTCCTACGAGCAGTACTTC.

The chain is built from TRBV10-3 and TRBJ2-7; tentatively, D is TRBD1 (6 bases). CDR3 length: 15 residues. Germline CDR1 reads ENHRY; CDR2 reads SYGVKD. V dropped 3 bases and J dropped 0 bases, with 12 bases sitting between them. CDR3 sequence: CAISDGQGISYEQYF. The CDR3 DNA follows: TGTGCCATCAGTGATGGGCAGGGGATCTCCTACGAGCAGTACTTC.

V and J are TRBV6-2 or TRBV6-3 and TRBJ1-2; no firm D call. This CDR3 contains 14 residues. V lost 3 bases and J lost 0, with 8 bases in between. Germline V gene data show CDR1 as MNHEY and CDR2 as SVGEGT. For the CDR3, the DNA is TGTGCCAGCAGTTATTCCACAGCTAACTATGGCTACACCTTC. Translating gives CASSYSTANYGYTF.

This sequence joins TRBV29-1 and TRBJ1-1; D remains ambiguous. Trimming removed 7 bases at V and 0 bases at J, with 15 bases between. The germline CDR1 and CDR2 sequences are SQVTM and ANQGSEA. CDR3 length: 14 residues. Here the CDR3 reads CSAEGENMNTEAFF. CDR3 nucleotides: TGCAGCGCCGAAGGTGAGAACATGAACACTGAAGCTTTCTTT.

The chain couples TRBV29-1 to TRBJ2-1; 9 bases are shared with TRBD2. CDR1 and CDR2 from the germline V gene are SQVTM and ANQGSEA. The V segment lost 1 base and the J segment 5 bases; nucleotides outside the gene matches: 9. This CDR3 has 16 amino acids. In DNA form, the CDR3 reads TGCAGCGTTGAAGGCGTGGCCTGGACTAGCGACAATGAGCAGTTCTTC. Translation gives CSVEGVAWTSDNEQFF.

CDR3 nucleotides: TGCAGCGTTGAATCTCGGCAGGGCTCCGAGCAGTACTTC. Translation gives CSVESRQGSEQYF. The V and J genes are TRBV29-1 and TRBJ2-7; D might be TRBD1 (5 bases). The germline CDR1 and CDR2 sequences are SQVTM and ANQGSEA. Trimming pared 2 bases from V and 6 bases from J, leaving 14 bases between. The CDR3 has 13 residues.

This clonotype has only one observation. The chain employs TRBV5-1 and TRBJ1-6; 7 bases align to TRBD1. Germline CDR1 is SGHRS and CDR2 is YFSETQ. This CDR3 has 14 amino acids. V trimming: 3 bases; J trimming: 10 bases; junction bases outside the gene matches: 7. In DNA form, the CDR3 reads TGCGCCAGCAGCTACGGACAGGAGGGATCACCCCTCCACTTT. Translating gives CASSYGQEGSPLHF.

Notes on this clonotype: The germline gene is not matched at one end of the junction; a read error may be the cause. The chain has TRBV5-1 and TRBJ1-1; D remains unclear. The CDR3 spans 14 residues. In germline, CDR1 is SGHRS, CDR2 YFSETQ. The CDR3, as DNA: TGCGCCAGCAGCTTAGGGCAGGCGAACACTAAAGCTTTCTTT. This encodes CASSLGQANTKAFF.

This clonotype occurred a few times. The chain joins TRBV20-1 to TRBJ2-1; TRBD2 agrees at 10 bases. From germline, CDR1 is DFQATT and CDR2 SNEGSKA (reference sequence). The CDR3 runs 14 residues. J was trimmed by 9 bases and V by 5 bases; bases with no gene match: 10. The CDR3 DNA reads TGCAGTGCTGCACCTAGCGGGAGTATTAGTGAGCAGTTCTTC. Amino acids: CSAAPSGSISEQFF.

The rearrangement links TRBV7-2 to TRBJ2-7; possibly TRBD1 for D (6 bases). V lost 2 bases, J lost 3 bases, and 14 bases lay in between. This CDR3 spans 15 amino acids. Germline-derived CDR1 and CDR2 are SGHTA and FQGNSA. The CDR3 DNA is TGTGCCAGCAGCTTATTGGACAGCAAGTTCTACGAGCAGTACTTC. It encodes CASSLLDSKFYEQYF.

The chain carries TRBV29-1 and TRBJ1-2, with TRBD1 identical over 8 bases. The CDR3 is made up of 13 amino acids. With 6 bases clipped from V and 7 bases from J, the junction kept 10 bases outside the gene matches. Germline values: CDR1 SQVTM, CDR2 ANQGSEA. In DNA, the CDR3 is TGCAGCGTCCCGAGTACAGGGGGGTCTGGCTACACCTTC. It is translated as CSVPSTGGSGYTF.

The genes are TRBV27 and TRBJ2-3; D is unresolved. With 10 bases removed from V and 8 bases from J, the gap between germline ends came to 13 bases. Per the germline V gene, CDR1 is MNHEY and CDR2 is SMNVEV (reference sequence). The CDR3 extends over 11 amino acids. This CDR3 is CATLGFGTQYF. CDR3 coding DNA: TGTGCCACCCTAGGTTTTGGTACGCAGTATTTT.

The rearrangement joins TRBV30 to TRBJ1-1; D is unclear. V lost 1 base to trimming and J lost 7 bases, with 7 bases between them. Germline CDR1 is GTSNPN and CDR2 is SVGIG (reference sequence). This CDR3 has 11 amino acids. CDR3 in amino acids: CAWSENFEAFF. The DNA of the CDR3 is TGTGCCTGGAGTGAGAATTTTGAAGCTTTCTTT.

The genes are TRBV7-8 and TRBJ1-1; 7 bases fit TRBD1. With 5 bases clipped from V and 3 bases from J, the junction kept 6 bases outside the gene matches. The CDR3 is 14 residues long. Germline CDR1 and CDR2: SGHVS and FQNEAQ. CDR3 in DNA: TGTGCCAGCAGCAGGGAGGGGGCGGACACTGAAGCTTTCTTT. Its translation: CASSREGADTEAFF. Full variable domain (outside the CDR3, taken from reference TRBV7-8 and TRBJ1-1): GAGVSQSPRYKVAKRGQDVALRCDPISGHVSLFWYQQALGQGPEFLTYFQNEAQLDKSGLPSDRFFAERPEGSVSTLKIQRTQQEDSAVYLCASSREGADTEAFFGQGTRLTVV.

V gene TRBV29-1 combines with J gene TRBJ2-1; D possibly corresponds to TRBD2 (6 bases). The length of the CDR3 is 14 residues. Germline values: CDR1 SQVTM, CDR2 ANQGSEA. The CDR3 DNA reads as TGCAGTGCTTACGCGGGAAACTCCTACAATGAGCAGTTCTTC. This sequence encodes CSAYAGNSYNEQFF.

This chain connects TRBV29-1 to TRBJ2-1, with D perhaps assigned TRBD1 or TRBD2 (5 bases each). Deletions cut 4 bases from V and 7 bases from J, with 11 bases between. Per germline, CDR1 SQVTM and CDR2 ANQGSEA. The CDR3 is 12 residues long. The DNA of the CDR3 is TGCAGCGTTGGGGGGTTCGGTAATGAGCAGTTCTTC. As protein: CSVGGFGNEQFF.

This clonotype is a singleton in its sample. The chain is built from TRBV19 and TRBJ2-1, with TRBD2 matching 10 bases. V shed 5 bases and J 6 bases; nucleotides not matched to a gene: 13. CDR1 and CDR2 (germline): LNHDA, SQIVND (reference sequence). The CDR3 length is 17 residues. This chain's CDR3 is CASSRASGSRISNEQFF. CDR3 DNA: TGTGCCAGTAGTCGGGCTAGCGGGAGTCGAATTAGCAATGAGCAGTTCTTC.

This chain uses TRBV6-5 with TRBJ1-6; no clear D. The V gene's germline CDR1 is MNHEY and CDR2 SVGAGI. This CDR3 spans 12 amino acids. Trimming cost V 6 bases and J 8 bases, with 8 bases left between them. The CDR3 region has the DNA TGTGCCAGCAGAAACCCGGATTCACCCCTCCACTTT. Translated: CASRNPDSPLHF.

This chain uses TRBV6-5 with TRBJ2-1; TRBD2 agrees at 12 bases. V shed 0 bases, J shed 15 bases, and the junction held 9 bases outside the gene matches. This CDR3 is 15 amino acids long. In germline, CDR1 is MNHEY, CDR2 SVGAGI. The CDR3 sequence is CASSYSASGGAPRFF. CDR3 sequence (DNA): TGTGCCAGCAGTTACTCGGCTAGCGGGGGGGCCCCTAGGTTCTTC.

This clonotype came up once. This chain links TRBV20-1 with TRBJ1-2, with D maybe TRBD1 (5 bases). Germline CDR1 and CDR2: DFQATT and SNEGSKA (reference sequence). V was trimmed by 4 bases and J by 8 bases, leaving 17 bases between them. This CDR3 has 13 residues. The DNA for the CDR3 is TGCAGTGCTACTCCACAGGCCCGTAAAGGCTACACCTTC. Protein sequence: CSATPQARKGYTF.

In the case of this clonotype: This CDR3 fails to terminate in the conserved phenylalanine or tryptophan, so it likely reflects a read error. The limits of the CDR3 on the DNA are not certain, so only TCRdb's listed CDR3 is given. The chain uses TRBV29-1 and TRBJ1-2; the table names TRBD1, a call not compared with the DNA. Germline CDR1 SQVTM, CDR2 ANQGSEA. Both ends counted, the CDR3 spans 11 residues. The CDR3 loop is CSANTGGALVL.